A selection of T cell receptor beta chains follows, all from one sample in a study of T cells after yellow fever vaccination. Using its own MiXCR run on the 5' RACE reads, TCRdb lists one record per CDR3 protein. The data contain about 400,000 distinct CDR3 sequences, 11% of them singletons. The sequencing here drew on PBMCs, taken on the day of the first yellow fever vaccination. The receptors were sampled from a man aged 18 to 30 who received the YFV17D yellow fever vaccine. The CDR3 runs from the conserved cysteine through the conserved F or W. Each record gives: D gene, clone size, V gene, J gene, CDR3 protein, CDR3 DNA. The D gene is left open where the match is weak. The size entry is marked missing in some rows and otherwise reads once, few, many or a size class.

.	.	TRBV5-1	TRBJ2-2	CASQQLVGFGTGELFF	TGCGCCAGCCAGCAGCTGGTGGGGTTCGGCACCGGGGAGCTGTTTTTT
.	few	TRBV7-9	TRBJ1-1	CATWRGKGTEAFF	TGTGCCACCTGGAGGGGCAAGGGCACTGAAGCTTTCTTT
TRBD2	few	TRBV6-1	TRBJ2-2	CASRGLAGGNTGELFF	TGTGCCAGCAGGGGACTAGCGGGGGGGAACACCGGGGAGCTGTTTTTT
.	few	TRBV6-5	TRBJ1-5	CASSYIAGELYSNQPQHF	TGTGCCAGCAGTTACATAGCAGGGGAACTCTATAGCAATCAGCCCCAGCATTTT
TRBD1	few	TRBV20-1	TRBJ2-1	CSATTGGAFDNEQFF	TGCAGTGCTACGACAGGGGGCGCTTTTGACAATGAGCAGTTCTTC
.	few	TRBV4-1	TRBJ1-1	CASSQTPRVNTEAFF	TGCGCCAGCAGCCAAACCCCCCGGGTGAACACTGAAGCTTTCTTT
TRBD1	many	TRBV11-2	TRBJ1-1	CASSLQGLGQTNTEAFF	TGTGCCAGCAGCTTACAAGGACTGGGACAGACGAACACTGAAGCTTTCTTT
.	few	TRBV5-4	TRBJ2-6	CASSARQAGNSGANVLTF	TGTGCCAGCAGCGCGCGACAGGCCGGAAACTCTGGGGCCAACGTCCTGACTTTC
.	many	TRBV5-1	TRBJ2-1	CASSLLVNEQFF	TGCGCCAGCAGCTTGTTAGTCAATGAGCAGTTCTTC
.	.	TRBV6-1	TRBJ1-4	CASSEWGSREKLFF	TGTGCCAGCAGTGAATGGGGTTCCAGGGAAAAACTGTTTTTT
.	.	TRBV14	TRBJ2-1	CASSTPTWTASSYNEQFF	TGTGCCAGCAGCACTCCTACCTGGACAGCGAGCTCCTACAATGAGCAGTTCTTC
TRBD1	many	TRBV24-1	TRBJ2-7	CATSDLTEQGARYEQYF	TGTGCCACCAGTGATCTGACTGAACAGGGGGCTAGGTACGAGCAGTACTTC
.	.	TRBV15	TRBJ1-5	CATSRGIADRFYSNQPQHF	TGTGCCACCAGCAGGGGGATCGCTGACAGATTTTATAGCAATCAGCCCCAGCATTTT
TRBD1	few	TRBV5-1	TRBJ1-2	CASSLAGQENYYGYTF	TGCGCCAGCAGCTTGGCCGGACAGGAGAACTACTATGGCTACACCTTC
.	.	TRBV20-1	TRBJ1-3	CSASRRAPGNTIYF	TGCAGTGCTAGTCGCCGGGCTCCTGGAAACACCATATATTTT
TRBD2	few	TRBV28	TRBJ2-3	CASSLASGVRDTQYF	TGTGCCAGCAGTTTAGCTAGCGGGGTTCGTGATACGCAGTATTTT
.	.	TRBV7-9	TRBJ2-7	CASSSTFETYEQYF	TGTGCCAGCAGCTCAACGTTCGAGACTTACGAGCAGTACTTC
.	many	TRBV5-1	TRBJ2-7	CASSRDFYEQYF	TGCGCCAGCAGCCGGGACTTCTACGAGCAGTACTTC
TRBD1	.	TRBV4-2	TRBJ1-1	CASSQEVGTVTEAFF	TGTGCCAGCAGCCAAGAAGTAGGGACAGTCACTGAAGCTTTCTTT
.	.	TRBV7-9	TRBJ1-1	CASSPFLVGGQAFF	TGTGCCAGCAGCCCCTTTTTAGTCGGAGGGCAAGCTTTCTTT
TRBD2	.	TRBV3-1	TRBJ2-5	CASSPQASGGAKTETQYF	TGTGCCAGCAGCCCTCAGGCTAGCGGGGGGGCCAAGACGGAGACCCAGTACTTC
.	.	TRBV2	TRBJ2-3	CASSEQGYANTDTQYF	TGTGCCAGCAGTGAACAGGGGTATGCCAACACAGATACGCAGTATTTT
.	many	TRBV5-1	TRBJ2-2	CASSPVPGELFF	TGCGCCAGCAGCCCCGTCCCGGGGGAGCTGTTTTTT
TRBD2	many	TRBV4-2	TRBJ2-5	CASSQGGLAGGQGETQYF	TGTGCCAGCAGCCAAGGGGGGCTAGCGGGGGGTCAGGGGGAGACCCAGTACTTC
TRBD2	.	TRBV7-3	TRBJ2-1	CASCQGPSGGSSYNEQFF	TGTGCCAGCTGCCAAGGGCCTAGCGGGGGGAGCTCCTACAATGAGCAGTTCTTC
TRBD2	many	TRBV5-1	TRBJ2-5	CASSPRLAGGQETQYF	TGCGCCAGCAGCCCCAGACTAGCGGGGGGCCAAGAGACCCAGTACTTC
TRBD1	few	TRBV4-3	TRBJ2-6	CASSHPGQVFSGANVLTF	TGCGCCAGCAGCCATCCGGGACAGGTGTTTTCTGGGGCCAACGTCCTGACTTTC
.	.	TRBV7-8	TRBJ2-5	CASSYLRGEIQETQYF	TGTGCCAGCAGCTACTTGCGGGGAGAAATCCAAGAGACCCAGTACTTC
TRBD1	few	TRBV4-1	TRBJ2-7	CASSSDRGYEQYF	TGCGCCAGCAGCAGTGACAGGGGCTACGAGCAGTACTTC
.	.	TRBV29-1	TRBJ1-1	CSVRRNTEAFF	TGCAGCGTTCGGCGGAACACTGAAGCTTTCTTT
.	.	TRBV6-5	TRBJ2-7	CASRRDTYEQYF	TGTGCCAGCAGACGAGACACCTACGAGCAGTACTTC
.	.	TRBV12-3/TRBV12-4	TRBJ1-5	CASSFSANQPQHF	TGTGCCAGCAGTTTTAGCGCGAATCAGCCCCAGCATTTT
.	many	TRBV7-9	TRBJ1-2	CASSQTGNYGYTF	TGTGCCAGCAGCCAAACAGGGAACTATGGCTACACCTTC
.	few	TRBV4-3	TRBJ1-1	CASSQRVHMNTEAFF	TGCGCCAGCAGCCAGAGAGTACACATGAACACTGAAGCTTTCTTT
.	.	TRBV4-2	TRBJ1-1	CASSQREGGGTEAFF	TGTGCCAGCAGCCAACGTGAGGGAGGTGGCACTGAAGCTTTCTTT
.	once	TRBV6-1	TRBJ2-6	CASSPRYTSGANVLTF	TGTGCCAGCAGCCCCCGATATACCTCTGGGGCCAACGTCCTGACTTTC
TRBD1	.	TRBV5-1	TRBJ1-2	CASSLLAGGEGYTF	TGCGCCAGCAGCTTGCTCGCAGGGGGCGAGGGCTACACCTTC
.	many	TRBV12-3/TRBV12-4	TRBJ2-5	CASRRVNPETQYF	TGTGCCAGCAGAAGAGTGAACCCAGAGACCCAGTACTTC
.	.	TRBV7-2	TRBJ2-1	CASSYRGPYNEQFF	TGTGCCAGCAGCTACCGGGGCCCCTACAATGAGCAGTTCTTC
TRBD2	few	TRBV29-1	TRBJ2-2	CSVEGLAGGDANTGELFF	TGCAGCGTTGAAGGACTAGCGGGGGGAGACGCGAACACCGGGGAGCTGTTTTTT
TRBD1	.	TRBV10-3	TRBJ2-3	CAISESTTATGSQYF	TGTGCCATCAGTGAGTCGACGACAGCGACAGGGTCGCAGTATTTT
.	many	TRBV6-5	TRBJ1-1	CASSYSGGLRTEAFF	TGTGCCAGCAGTTACTCGGGTGGGCTGCGCACTGAAGCTTTCTTT
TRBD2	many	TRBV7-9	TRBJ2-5	CASTGTSGSQETQYF	TGTGCCAGCACTGGGACTAGCGGGAGCCAAGAGACCCAGTACTTC
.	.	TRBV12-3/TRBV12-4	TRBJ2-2	CASSFIGEQFF	TGTGCCAGCAGTTTTATCGGGGAGCAGTTTTTT
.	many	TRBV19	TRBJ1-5	CATQGTPYNQPQHF	TGTGCCACCCAGGGGACACCCTACAATCAGCCCCAGCATTTT
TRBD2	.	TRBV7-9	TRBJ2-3	CASSLLLADTQYF	TGTGCCAGCAGCTTATTACTAGCGGATACGCAGTATTTT
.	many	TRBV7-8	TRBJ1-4	CASSLRLTATNEKLFF	TGTGCCAGCAGCTTAAGGTTGACGGCAACTAATGAAAAACTGTTTTTT
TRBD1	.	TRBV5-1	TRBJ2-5	CASSLDLQGPLGTQYF	TGCGCCAGCAGCTTGGATCTACAGGGGCCCCTAGGGACCCAGTACTTC
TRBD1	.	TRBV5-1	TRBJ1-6	CASRMGQGRPNSPLHF	TGCGCCAGCCGAATGGGACAGGGGCGCCCGAATTCACCCCTCCACTTT
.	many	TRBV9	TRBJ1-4	CASSLLTGLNEKLFF	TGTGCCAGCAGCCTCCTGACAGGACTAAATGAAAAACTGTTTTTT
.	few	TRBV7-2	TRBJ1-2	CASSLETVYGYTF	TGTGCCAGCAGCTTAGAGACCGTTTATGGCTACACCTTC
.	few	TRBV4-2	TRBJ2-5	CASSQEPGHQETQYF	TGTGCCAGCAGCCAAGAGCCCGGGCACCAAGAGACCCAGTACTTC
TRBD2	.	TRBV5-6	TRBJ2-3	CASSLAGRGGTDTQYF	TGTGCCAGCAGCTTGGCCGGGCGGGGGGGCACAGATACGCAGTATTTT
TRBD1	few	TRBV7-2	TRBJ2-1	CASSFWQGASAEQFF	TGTGCCAGCAGCTTCTGGCAGGGGGCGTCCGCTGAGCAGTTCTTC
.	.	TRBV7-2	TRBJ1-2	CASSPLTGTNYGYTF	TGTGCCAGCAGCCCCCTGACAGGCACAAACTATGGCTACACCTTC